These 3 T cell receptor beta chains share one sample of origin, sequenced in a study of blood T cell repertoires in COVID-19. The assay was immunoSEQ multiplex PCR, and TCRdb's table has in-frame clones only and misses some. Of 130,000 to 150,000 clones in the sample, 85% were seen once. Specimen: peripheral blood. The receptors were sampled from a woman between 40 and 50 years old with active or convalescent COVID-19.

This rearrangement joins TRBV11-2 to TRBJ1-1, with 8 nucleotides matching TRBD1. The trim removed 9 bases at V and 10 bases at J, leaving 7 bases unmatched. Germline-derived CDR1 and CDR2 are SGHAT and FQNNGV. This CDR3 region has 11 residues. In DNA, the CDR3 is TGTGCCAGGGACAGGGTTCAGGCAGCTTTCTTT. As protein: CARDRVQAAFF.

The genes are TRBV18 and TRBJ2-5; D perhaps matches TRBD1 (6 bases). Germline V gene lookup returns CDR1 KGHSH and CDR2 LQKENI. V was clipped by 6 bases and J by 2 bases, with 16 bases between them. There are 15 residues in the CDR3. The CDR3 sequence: CASSLLRGQQETQYF. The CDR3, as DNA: TGTGCCAGCTCTCTGCTTAGGGGACAACAAGAGACCCAGTACTTC. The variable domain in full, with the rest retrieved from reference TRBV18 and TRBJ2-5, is NAGVMQNPRHLVRRRGQEARLRCSPMKGHSHVYWYRQLPEEGLKFMVYLQKENIIDESGMPKERFSAEFPKEGPSILRIQQVVRGDSAAYFCASSLLRGQQETQYFGPGTRLLVL.

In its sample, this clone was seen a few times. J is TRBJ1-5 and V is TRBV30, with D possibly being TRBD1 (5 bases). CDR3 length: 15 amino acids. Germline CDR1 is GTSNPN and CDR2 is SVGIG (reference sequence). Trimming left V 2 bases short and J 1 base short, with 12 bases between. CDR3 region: CAWSRGGASNQPQHF. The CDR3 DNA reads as TGTGCCTGGAGTAGAGGAGGGGCGAGCAATCAGCCCCAGCATTTT.